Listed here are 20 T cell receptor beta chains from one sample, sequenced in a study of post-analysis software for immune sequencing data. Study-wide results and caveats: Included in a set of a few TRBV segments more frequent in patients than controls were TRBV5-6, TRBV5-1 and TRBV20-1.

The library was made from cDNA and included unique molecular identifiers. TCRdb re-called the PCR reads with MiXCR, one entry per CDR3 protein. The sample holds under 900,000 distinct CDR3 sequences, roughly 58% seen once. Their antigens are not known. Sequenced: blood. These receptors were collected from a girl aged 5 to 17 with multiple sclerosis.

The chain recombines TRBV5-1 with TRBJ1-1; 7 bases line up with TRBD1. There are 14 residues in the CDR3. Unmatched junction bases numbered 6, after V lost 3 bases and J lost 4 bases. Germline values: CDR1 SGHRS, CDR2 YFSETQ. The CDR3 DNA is TGCGCCAGCAGCTGGGAGAGGGGGCCCACTGAAGCTTTCTTT. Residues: CASSWERGPTEAFF.

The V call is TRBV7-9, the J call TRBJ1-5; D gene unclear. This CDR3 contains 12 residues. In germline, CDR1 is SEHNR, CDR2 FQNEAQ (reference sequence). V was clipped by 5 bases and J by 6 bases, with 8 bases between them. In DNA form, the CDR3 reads TGTGCCAGCAGCCCCCTTACTCAGCCCCAGCATTTT. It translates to CASSPLTQPQHF. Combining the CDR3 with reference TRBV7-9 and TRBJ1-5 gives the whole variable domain DTGVSQNPRHKITKRGQNVTFRCDPISEHNRLYWYRQTLGQGPEFLTYFQNEAQLEKSRLLSDRFSAERPKGSFSTLEIQRTEQGDSAMYLCASSPLTQPQHFGDGTRLSIL.

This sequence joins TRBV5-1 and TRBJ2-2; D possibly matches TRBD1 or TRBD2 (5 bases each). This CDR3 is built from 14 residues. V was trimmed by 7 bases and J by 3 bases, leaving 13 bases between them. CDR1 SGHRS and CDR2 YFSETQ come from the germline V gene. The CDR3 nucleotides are TGCGCCAGCGCTTGGGGGAGAGACACCGGGGAGCTGTTTTTT. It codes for CASAWGRDTGELFF.

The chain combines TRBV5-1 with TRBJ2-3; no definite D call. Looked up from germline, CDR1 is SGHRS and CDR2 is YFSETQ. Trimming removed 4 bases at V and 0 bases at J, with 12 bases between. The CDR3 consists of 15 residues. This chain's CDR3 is CASSPPGQSTDTQYF. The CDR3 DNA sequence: TGCGCCAGCAGCCCCCCGGGCCAAAGCACAGATACGCAGTATTTT.

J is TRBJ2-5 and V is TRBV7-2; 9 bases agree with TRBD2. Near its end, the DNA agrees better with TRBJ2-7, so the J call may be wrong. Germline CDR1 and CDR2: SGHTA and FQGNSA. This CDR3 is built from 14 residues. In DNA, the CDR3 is TGTGCCAGCAGCTCACGGACTAGCGCCTACGAGCAGTACTTC. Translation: CASSSRTSAYEQYF.

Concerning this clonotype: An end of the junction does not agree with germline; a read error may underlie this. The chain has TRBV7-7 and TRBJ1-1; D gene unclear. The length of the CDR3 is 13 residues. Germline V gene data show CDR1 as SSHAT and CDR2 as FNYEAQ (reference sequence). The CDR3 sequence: CASSYKRGTEAFF. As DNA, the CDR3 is TGTGCTAGCAGCTATAAACGTGGGACTGAAGCTTTCTTT.

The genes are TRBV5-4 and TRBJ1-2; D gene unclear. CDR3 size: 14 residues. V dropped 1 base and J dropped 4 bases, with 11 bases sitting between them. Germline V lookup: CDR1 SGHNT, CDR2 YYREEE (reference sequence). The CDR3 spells CASSLRAEGYGYTF. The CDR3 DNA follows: TGTGCCAGCAGCTTGAGAGCGGAAGGCTATGGCTACACCTTC.

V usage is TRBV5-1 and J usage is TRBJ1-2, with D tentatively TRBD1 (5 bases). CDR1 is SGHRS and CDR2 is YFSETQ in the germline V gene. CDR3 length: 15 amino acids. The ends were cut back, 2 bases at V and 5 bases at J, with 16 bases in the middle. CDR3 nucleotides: TGCGCCAGCAGCTTCCCGGGGCGCGAGGAATATGGCTACACCTTC. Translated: CASSFPGREEYGYTF.

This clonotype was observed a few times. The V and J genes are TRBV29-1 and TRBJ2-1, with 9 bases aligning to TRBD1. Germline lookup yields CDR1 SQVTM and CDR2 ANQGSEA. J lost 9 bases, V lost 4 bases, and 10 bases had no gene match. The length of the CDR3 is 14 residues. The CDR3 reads CSVATGTGNGEQFF. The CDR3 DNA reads TGCAGCGTTGCCACCGGGACAGGGAATGGTGAGCAGTTCTTC.

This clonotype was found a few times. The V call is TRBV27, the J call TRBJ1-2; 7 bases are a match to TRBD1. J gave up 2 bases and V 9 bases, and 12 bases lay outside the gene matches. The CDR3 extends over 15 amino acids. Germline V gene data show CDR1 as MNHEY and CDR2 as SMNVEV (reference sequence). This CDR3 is CASKSQGVSNYGYTF. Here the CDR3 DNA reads TGTGCCAGTAAATCTCAGGGGGTGAGCAACTATGGCTACACCTTC.

CDR3 sequence reads: CSALESSGSNEQFF. The CDR3 coding sequence is TGCAGTGCCCTGGAATCCTCCGGGTCCAATGAGCAGTTCTTC. The V call is TRBV20-1, the J call TRBJ2-1; D uncertain. The CDR3 covers 14 residues. V shed 6 bases and J shed 6 bases, with 18 bases lying between them. The germline V gene has CDR1 DFQATT and CDR2 SNEGSKA (reference sequence).

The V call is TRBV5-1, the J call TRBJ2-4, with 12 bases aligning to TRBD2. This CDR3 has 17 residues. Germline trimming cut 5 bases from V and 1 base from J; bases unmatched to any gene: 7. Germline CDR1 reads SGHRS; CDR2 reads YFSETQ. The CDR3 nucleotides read TGCGCCAGCAGGAGACTAGCGGGAGACTATGCCAAAAACATTCAGTACTTC. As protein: CASRRLAGDYAKNIQYF.

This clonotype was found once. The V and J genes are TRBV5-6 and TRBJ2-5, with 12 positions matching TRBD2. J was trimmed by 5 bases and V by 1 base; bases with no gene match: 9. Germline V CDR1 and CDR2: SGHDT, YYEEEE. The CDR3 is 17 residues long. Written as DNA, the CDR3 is TGTGCCAGCAGCTTGAGCGCTAGCGGGAGGGCCGTGGAGACCCAGTACTTC. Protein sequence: CASSLSASGRAVETQYF.

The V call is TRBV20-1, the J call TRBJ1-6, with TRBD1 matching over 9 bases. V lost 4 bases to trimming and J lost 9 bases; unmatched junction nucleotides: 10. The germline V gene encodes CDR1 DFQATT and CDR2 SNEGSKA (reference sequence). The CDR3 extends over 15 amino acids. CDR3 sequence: CSAKTTGGGGSPLHF. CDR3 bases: TGCAGTGCTAAAACCACAGGGGGCGGTGGTTCACCCCTCCACTTT.

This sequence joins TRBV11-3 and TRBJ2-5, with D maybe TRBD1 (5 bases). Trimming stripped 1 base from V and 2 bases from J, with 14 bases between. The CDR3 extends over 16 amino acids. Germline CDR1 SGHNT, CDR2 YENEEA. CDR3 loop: CASSLVAGSGQETQYF. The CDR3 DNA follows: TGTGCCAGCAGCTTAGTGGCAGGGTCTGGGCAAGAGACCCAGTACTTC.

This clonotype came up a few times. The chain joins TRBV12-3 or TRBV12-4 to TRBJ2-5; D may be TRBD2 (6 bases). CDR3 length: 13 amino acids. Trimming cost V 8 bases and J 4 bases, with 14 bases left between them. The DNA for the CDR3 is TGTGCCAGCGGTCGGGGGATGGGAGAGACCCAGTACTTC. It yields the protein CASGRGMGETQYF.

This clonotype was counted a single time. This chain's CDR3 is CASSFASRVGRNEQFF. CDR3 nucleotide sequence: TGTGCCAGCAGCTTCGCCTCCAGGGTTGGACGCAATGAGCAGTTCTTC. The chain employs TRBV7-9 and TRBJ2-1; a possible D gene is TRBD1 (5 bases). The CDR3 contains 16 residues. In germline, CDR1 is SEHNR, CDR2 FQNEAQ (reference sequence). The ends were cut back, 3 bases at V and 6 bases at J, with 18 bases in the middle.

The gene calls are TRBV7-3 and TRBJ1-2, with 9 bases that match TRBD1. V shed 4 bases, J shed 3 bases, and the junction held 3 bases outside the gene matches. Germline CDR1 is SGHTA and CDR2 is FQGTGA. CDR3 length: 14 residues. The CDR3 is CASSWGQGDYGYTF. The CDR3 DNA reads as TGTGCCAGCAGCTGGGGACAGGGAGACTATGGCTACACCTTC.

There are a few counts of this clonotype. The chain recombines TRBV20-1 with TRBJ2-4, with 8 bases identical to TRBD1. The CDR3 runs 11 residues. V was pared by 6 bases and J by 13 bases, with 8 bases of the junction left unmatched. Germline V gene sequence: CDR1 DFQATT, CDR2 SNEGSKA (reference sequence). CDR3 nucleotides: TGCAGTGCGAGTGACAGGGGACAGCAGTACTTC. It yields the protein CSASDRGQQYF.

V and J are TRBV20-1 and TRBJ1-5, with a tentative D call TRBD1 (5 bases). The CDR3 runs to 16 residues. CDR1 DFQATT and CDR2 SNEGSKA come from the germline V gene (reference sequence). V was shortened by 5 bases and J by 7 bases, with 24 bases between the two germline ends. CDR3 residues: CSAPGPPGQRGQPQHF. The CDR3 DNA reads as TGCAGTGCTCCTGGTCCCCCGGGGCAGCGGGGGCAGCCCCAGCATTTT.